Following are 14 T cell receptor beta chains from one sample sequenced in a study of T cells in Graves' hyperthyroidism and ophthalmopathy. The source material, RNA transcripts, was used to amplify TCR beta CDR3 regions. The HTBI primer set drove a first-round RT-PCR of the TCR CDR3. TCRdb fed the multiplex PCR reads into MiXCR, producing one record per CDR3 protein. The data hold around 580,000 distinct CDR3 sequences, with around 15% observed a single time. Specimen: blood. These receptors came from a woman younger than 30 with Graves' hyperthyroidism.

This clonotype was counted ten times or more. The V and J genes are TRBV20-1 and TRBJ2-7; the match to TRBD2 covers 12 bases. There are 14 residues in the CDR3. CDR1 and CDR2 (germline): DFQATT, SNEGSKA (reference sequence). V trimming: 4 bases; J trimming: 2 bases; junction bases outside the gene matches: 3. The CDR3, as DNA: TGCAGTGCTAAAGGACTAGCGGGAACCTACGAGCAGTACTTC. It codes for CSAKGLAGTYEQYF.

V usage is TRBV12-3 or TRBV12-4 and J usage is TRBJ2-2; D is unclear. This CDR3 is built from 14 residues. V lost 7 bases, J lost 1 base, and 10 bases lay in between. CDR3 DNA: TGTGCCAGCACCCGCGTTTTGAACACCGGGGAGCTGTTTTTT. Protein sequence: CASTRVLNTGELFF.

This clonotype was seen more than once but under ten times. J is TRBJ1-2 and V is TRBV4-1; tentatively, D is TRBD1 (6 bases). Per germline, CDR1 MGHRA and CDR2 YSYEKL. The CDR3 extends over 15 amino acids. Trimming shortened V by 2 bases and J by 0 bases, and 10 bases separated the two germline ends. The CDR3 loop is CASSQLGAPNYGYTF. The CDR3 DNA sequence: TGCGCCAGCAGCCAATTGGGGGCCCCTAACTATGGCTACACCTTC.

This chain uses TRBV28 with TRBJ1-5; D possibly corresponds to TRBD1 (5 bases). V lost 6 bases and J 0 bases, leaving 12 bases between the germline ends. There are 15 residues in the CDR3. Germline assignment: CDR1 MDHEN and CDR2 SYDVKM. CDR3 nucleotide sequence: TGTGCCAGCAGGCCGCAGGGAACTAGCAATCAGCCCCAGCATTTT. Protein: CASRPQGTSNQPQHF.

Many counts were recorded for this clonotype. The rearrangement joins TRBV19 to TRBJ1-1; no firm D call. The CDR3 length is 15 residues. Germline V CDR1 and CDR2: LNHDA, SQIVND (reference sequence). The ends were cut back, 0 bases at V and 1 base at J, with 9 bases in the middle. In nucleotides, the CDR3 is TGTGCCAGTAGTATAGAGTTGGGCCCGAACACTGAAGCTTTCTTT. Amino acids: CASSIELGPNTEAFF.

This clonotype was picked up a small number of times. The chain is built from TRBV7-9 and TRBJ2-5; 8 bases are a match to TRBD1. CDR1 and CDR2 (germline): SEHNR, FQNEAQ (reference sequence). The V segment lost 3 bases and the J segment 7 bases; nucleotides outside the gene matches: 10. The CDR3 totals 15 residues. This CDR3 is CASSFTPRGQGTQYF. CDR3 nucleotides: TGTGCCAGCAGCTTTACTCCCAGGGGGCAGGGGACCCAGTACTTC.

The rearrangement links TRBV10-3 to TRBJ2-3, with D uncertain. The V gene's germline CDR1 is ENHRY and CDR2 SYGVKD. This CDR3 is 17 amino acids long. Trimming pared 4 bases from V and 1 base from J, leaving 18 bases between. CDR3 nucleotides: TGTGCCATCAGTGCGACCAGGCTTAGGTCGGGCACAGATACGCAGTATTTT. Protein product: CAISATRLRSGTDTQYF.

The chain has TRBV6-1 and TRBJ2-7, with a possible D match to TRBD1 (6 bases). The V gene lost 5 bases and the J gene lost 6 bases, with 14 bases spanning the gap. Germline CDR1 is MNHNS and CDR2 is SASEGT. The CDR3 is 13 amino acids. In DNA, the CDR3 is TGTGCCAGCAGTTTAGTTGACAGGTCCGAGCAGTACTTC. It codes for CASSLVDRSEQYF.

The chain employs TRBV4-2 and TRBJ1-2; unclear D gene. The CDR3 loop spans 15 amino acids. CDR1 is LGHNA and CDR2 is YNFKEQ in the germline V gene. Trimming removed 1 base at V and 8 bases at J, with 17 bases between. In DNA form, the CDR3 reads TGTGCCAGCAGCCAAGGATTGGGGATGAGTCGGGGCTACACCTTC. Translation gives CASSQGLGMSRGYTF.

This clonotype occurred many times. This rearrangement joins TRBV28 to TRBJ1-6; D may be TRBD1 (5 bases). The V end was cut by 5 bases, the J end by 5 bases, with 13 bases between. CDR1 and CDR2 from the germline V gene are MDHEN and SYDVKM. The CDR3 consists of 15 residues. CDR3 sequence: CASSAPGRNNSPLHF. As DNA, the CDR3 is TGTGCCAGCAGTGCTCCGGGACGGAATAATTCACCCCTCCACTTT.

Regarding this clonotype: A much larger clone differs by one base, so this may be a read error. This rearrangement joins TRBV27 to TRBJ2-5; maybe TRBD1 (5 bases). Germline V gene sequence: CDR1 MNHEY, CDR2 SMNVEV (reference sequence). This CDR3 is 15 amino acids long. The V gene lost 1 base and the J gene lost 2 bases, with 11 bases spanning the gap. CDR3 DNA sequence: TGTGCCAGCAGTTTATGGCCAGGGCCGCAAGAGACCCAGTACTTC. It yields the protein CASSLWPGPQETQYF.

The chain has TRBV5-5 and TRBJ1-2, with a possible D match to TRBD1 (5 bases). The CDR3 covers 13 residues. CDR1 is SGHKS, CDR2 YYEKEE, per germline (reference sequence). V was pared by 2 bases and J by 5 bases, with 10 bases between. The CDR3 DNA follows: TGTGCCAGCAGCTTCTGGCAGGGTTATGGCTACACCTTC. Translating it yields CASSFWQGYGYTF.

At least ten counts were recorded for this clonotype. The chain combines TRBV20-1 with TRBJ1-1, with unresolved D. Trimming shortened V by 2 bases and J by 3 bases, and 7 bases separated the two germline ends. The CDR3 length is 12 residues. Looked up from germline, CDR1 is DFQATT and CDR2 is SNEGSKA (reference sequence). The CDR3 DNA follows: TGCAGTGCTAGATCCCGGGACACTGAAGCTTTCTTT. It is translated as CSARSRDTEAFF.

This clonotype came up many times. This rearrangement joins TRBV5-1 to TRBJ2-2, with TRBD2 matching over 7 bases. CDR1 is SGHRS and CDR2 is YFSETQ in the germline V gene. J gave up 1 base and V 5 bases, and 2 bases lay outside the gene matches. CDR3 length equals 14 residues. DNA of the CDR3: TGCGCCAGCAGTCTAGCGGTGAACACCGGGGAGCTGTTTTTT. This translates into CASSLAVNTGELFF.